This TCR beta chain emerged from a study of spatial heterogeneity in lung cancer. Each CDR3 protein is one row after TCRdb ran MiXCR on the 5' RACE reads. The sample holds about 36,000 distinct CDR3 sequences, around 5.2% seen once. Noted time point: sample taken at primary tumor resection. Unsorted samples of tumor, nontumor lung or frozen PBMC had their whole RNA sequenced. This CDR3 comprises 14 residues. Trimming took off 3 bases at V and 1 base at J, with 8 bases between the two ends. Germline lookup yields CDR1 MNHEY and CDR2 SMNVEV (reference sequence). This clonotype has only a few counts. The source material was PBMCs, sampled at surgery. The V gene is TRBV27, the J gene TRBJ2-3; no definite D call. The origin of this receptor is a female donor with early-stage non-small cell lung cancer. In DNA, the CDR3 is TGTGCCAGCAGTTTTTCCCGGGGCACAGATACGCAGTATTTT. Protein sequence: CASSFSRGTDTQYF.